The entry below describes one TCR beta chain. This table comes from immunoSEQ multiplex PCR, and its TCRdb copy is limited to in-frame clones, with some not included. The sample records 150,000 or so clones, 80% to 95% being singletons. The data belong to a study of blood T cell repertoires in COVID-19. Seattle's cohort entered during active infection and was followed longitudinally. V lost 3 bases and J lost 5, with 13 bases in between. CDR3 length equals 14 residues. Germline loops: CDR1 LNHDA, CDR2 SQIVND (reference sequence). This clonotype was sampled from a woman aged 60-70 years with COVID-19, enrolled during active disease. The chain recombines TRBV19 with TRBJ1-1; a weak D match, TRBD1 (5 bases). The sequenced sample consisted of peripheral blood. In DNA form, the CDR3 reads TGTGCCAGTAGTATTGGATTTAGGGGAACTGAAGCTTTCTTT. It translates to CASSIGFRGTEAFF. The full variable domain, with the rest looked up from reference TRBV19 and TRBJ1-1, is DGGITQSPKYLFRKEGQNVTLSCEQNLNHDAMYWYRQDPGQGLRLIYYSQIVNDFQKGDIAEGYSVSREKKESFPLTVTSAQKNPTAFYLCASSIGFRGTEAFFGQGTRLTVV.